This passage covers 20 T cell receptor beta chains from one sample sequenced in a study of identical twins. TCRdb itself ran the 5' RACE reads through MiXCR, one entry per CDR3 protein. The sample lists about 570,000 distinct CDR3 sequences, over 8.5% occurring once. This same sample was also part of a study on yellow fever vaccine responses in identical twins.

Material for sequencing was PBMCs. These receptors were taken from a woman between 18 and 29 years old in good health.

This clonotype has just a few counts. The genes are TRBV7-9 and TRBJ1-4; TRBD1 is a possible D gene (5 bases). The CDR3 sequence is 14 residues long. Germline loops: CDR1 SEHNR, CDR2 FQNEAQ (reference sequence). V was shortened by 4 bases and J by 7 bases, with 13 bases between the two germline ends. The CDR3 DNA follows: TGTGCCAGCAGCTCTGGGACGTCGGTTGAAAAACTGTTTTTT. Translation: CASSSGTSVEKLFF.

This clonotype appeared a few times. CDR3 DNA sequence: TGTGCCAGCAGCCAAGCCCGAGGGGGACTAGCGGGGGCGCGCTCCTACAATGAGCAGTTCTTC. Amino acids: CASSQARGGLAGARSYNEQFF. The chain links TRBV4-2 to TRBJ2-1; 14 nucleotides agree with TRBD2. Germline-derived CDR1 and CDR2 are LGHNA and YNFKEQ. The length of the CDR3 is 21 residues. The V and J ends lost 1 base and 0 bases, in that order; junction bases with no gene match: 11.

In its sample, this clonotype was seen a few times. The rearrangement links TRBV6-1 to TRBJ1-2, with D perhaps matching TRBD1 (5 bases). CDR3 length: 15 amino acids. In germline, CDR1 is MNHNS, CDR2 SASEGT. Trimming removed 5 bases at V and 0 bases at J, with 13 bases between. The CDR3 DNA follows: TGTGCCAGCAGTAGCCAGGGAGGCGCTAACTATGGCTACACCTTC. Translation gives CASSSQGGANYGYTF.

V usage is TRBV24-1 and J usage is TRBJ2-3; 9 bases line up with TRBD2. Trimming cost V 5 bases and J 3 bases; bases outside gene matches: 5. Germline CDR1 and CDR2: KGHDR and SFDVKD. The CDR3 has 15 residues. DNA for the CDR3: TGTGCCACCAGTGTGAGTAGCGGGAGTACAGATACGCAGTATTTT. Its protein product is CATSVSSGSTDTQYF.

CDR3 sequence: CSVGGLAEYEQYF. CDR3 coding DNA: TGCAGCGTTGGGGGGTTAGCGGAGTACGAGCAGTACTTC. The rearrangement links TRBV29-1 to TRBJ2-7; D may be TRBD2 (6 bases). The CDR3 is made up of 13 amino acids. V was pared by 4 bases and J by 4 bases, with 14 bases between. Germline lookup yields CDR1 SQVTM and CDR2 ANQGSEA.

V gene TRBV7-9 combines with J gene TRBJ1-4, with D uncertain. CDR3 size: 11 residues. CDR1 and CDR2 (germline): SEHNR, FQNEAQ (reference sequence). The V gene lost 5 bases and the J gene lost 6 bases, with 4 bases spanning the gap. CDR3 sequence reads: CASSVDEKLFF. As DNA, the CDR3 is TGTGCCAGCAGCGTAGATGAAAAACTGTTTTTT.

Many counts were recorded for this clonotype. J is TRBJ2-4 and V is TRBV4-1, with a weak D call TRBD2 (6 bases). Trimming stripped 4 bases from V and 8 bases from J, with 15 bases between. This CDR3 has 14 amino acids. Germline assignment: CDR1 MGHRA and CDR2 YSYEKL. CDR3 DNA: TGCGCCAGCAGCCCCCCGCTGCGGGAAGACATTCAGTACTTC. Its protein product is CASSPPLREDIQYF.

This clonotype was seen a few times. The genes are TRBV20-1 and TRBJ2-1; a weak D match, TRBD1 (7 bases). With 0 bases removed from V and 7 bases from J, the gap between germline ends came to 16 bases. The CDR3 is made up of 15 amino acids. Looked up from germline, CDR1 is DFQATT and CDR2 is SNEGSKA (reference sequence). In nucleotides, the CDR3 is TGCAGTGCTAGAGATAGTAGACAGGGAGGTAATGAGCAGTTCTTC. Its translation is CSARDSRQGGNEQFF.

This rearrangement joins TRBV5-6 to TRBJ2-7, with a tentative D call TRBD2 (6 bases). This CDR3 has 14 amino acids. Trimming removed 5 bases at V and 3 bases at J, with 15 bases between. The germline CDR1 and CDR2 sequences are SGHDT and YYEEEE. The CDR3, as DNA: TGTGCCAGCAGTTTTGGGGGGTACGGCTACGAGCAGTACTTC. As protein: CASSFGGYGYEQYF.

This clonotype was found many times. CDR3 nucleotides: TGTGCCATCAGTGGGTCGGGCAGGGGGAAAGAAGAGACCCAGTACTTC. As protein: CAISGSGRGKEETQYF. This chain joins TRBV10-3 and TRBJ2-5, with TRBD1 matching 7 bases. The CDR3 totals 16 residues. In germline, CDR1 is ENHRY, CDR2 SYGVKD. After removal of 4 bases from V and 3 bases from J, the junction contained 11 bases not matched to a gene.

The genes are TRBV5-1 and TRBJ2-4, with 12 bases identical to TRBD1. The J segment lost 3 bases and the V segment lost 1 base, leaving 14 bases of the junction unmatched. The CDR3 contains 20 residues. Per germline, CDR1 SGHRS and CDR2 YFSETQ. CDR3 sequence (DNA): TGCGCCAGCAGCTTGACGGTGGGACAGGGGGCGACGAGCGGCAAAAACATTCAGTACTTC. Encoded protein: CASSLTVGQGATSGKNIQYF.

As for this clonotype: The germline gene is not matched at one end of the junction; a read error may be the cause. The V and J genes are TRBV7-7 and TRBJ2-6; TRBD1 or TRBD2 may be the D gene (5 bases each). Germline loops: CDR1 SSHAT, CDR2 FNYEAQ (reference sequence). This CDR3 is 15 amino acids long. The CDR3 DNA reads TGTGCTAGCAGCTTAGGGACGGGAGGGGCCAACGTCCTGACTTTC. This encodes CASSLGTGGANVLTF.

This clonotype has at least ten counts. The V call is TRBV7-9, the J call TRBJ1-2; D uncertain. Germline V gene sequence: CDR1 SEHNR, CDR2 FQNEAQ (reference sequence). CDR3 length: 15 amino acids. V was trimmed by 1 base and J by 7 bases, leaving 16 bases between them. CDR3 bases: TGTGCCAGCAGCTTAGGACTTGTGGCGGCGGCTGGCTACACCTTC. Translating it yields CASSLGLVAAAGYTF.

This sequence joins TRBV29-1 and TRBJ2-5; TRBD2 matches at 14 bases. J gave up 10 bases and V 7 bases, and 26 bases lay outside the gene matches. Germline V CDR1 and CDR2: SQVTM, ANQGSEA. The length of the CDR3 is 19 residues. The CDR3 nucleotides are TGCAGCGGGAGGGTTAACCGGGACAGGGGGACTAGCGGGAGAATTAGCCAGTACTTC. Translated: CSGRVNRDRGTSGRISQYF. Combining the CDR3 with reference TRBV29-1 and TRBJ2-5 gives the whole variable domain SAVISQKPSRDICQRGTSLTIQCQVDSQVTMMFWYRQQPGQSLTLIATANQGSEATYESGFVIDKFPISRPNLTFSTLTVSNMSPEDSSIYLCSGRVNRDRGTSGRISQYFGPGTRLLVL.

Ten or more counts support this clonotype. The CDR3 region is CASSHNTGELFF. The CDR3 coding sequence is TGTGCCAGCAGCCACAACACCGGGGAGCTGTTTTTT. The rearrangement links TRBV12-3 or TRBV12-4 to TRBJ2-2, with D unclear. Trimming stripped 6 bases from V and 2 bases from J, with 4 bases between. This CDR3 spans 12 amino acids.

This clonotype was found a few times. The V call is TRBV5-4, the J call TRBJ2-5, with 8 bases matching TRBD1. This CDR3 has 13 amino acids. CDR1 is SGHNT, CDR2 YYREEE, per germline (reference sequence). Unmatched junction bases numbered 4, after V lost 4 bases and J lost 5 bases. As DNA, the CDR3 is TGTGCCAGCAGCCGGGACAGGACGGAGACCCAGTACTTC. Protein sequence: CASSRDRTETQYF. Using reference TRBV5-4 and TRBJ2-5 for the parts outside the CDR3, the full variable domain is ETGVTQSPTHLIKTRGQQVTLRCSSQSGHNTVSWYQQALGQGPQFIFQYYREEENGRGNFPPRFSGLQFPNYSSELNVNALELDDSALYLCASSRDRTETQYFGPGTRLLVL.

The chain is built from TRBV7-3 and TRBJ2-1, with D perhaps given as TRBD1 or TRBD2 (6 bases each). The germline V gene has CDR1 SGHTA and CDR2 FQGTGA. The CDR3 consists of 15 residues. V gave up 2 bases and J gave up 6 bases, with 14 bases separating them. In nucleotides, the CDR3 is TGTGCCAGCAGCTTAGGAGGGGGGCTGCTCAATGAGCAGTTCTTC. This sequence encodes CASSLGGGLLNEQFF.

This clonotype was counted ten times or more. CDR3 in amino acids: CASAGRGVLGGVRDEKLFF. The CDR3 DNA reads as TGCGCCAGCGCAGGGAGAGGGGTACTCGGGGGGGTACGGGATGAAAAACTGTTTTTT. The chain is built from TRBV4-1 and TRBJ1-4, with D possibly TRBD1 on 5 matching bases. Germline V gene lookup returns CDR1 MGHRA and CDR2 YSYEKL. The CDR3 contains 19 residues. V shed 8 bases and J shed 6 bases, with 31 bases lying between them.

The rearrangement links TRBV5-1 to TRBJ2-2, with D perhaps TRBD2 (5 bases). Germline loops: CDR1 SGHRS, CDR2 YFSETQ. V was trimmed by 7 bases and J by 6 bases, leaving 13 bases between them. The CDR3 covers 13 residues. In nucleotides, the CDR3 is TGCGCCAGCGGCGAGGGCAAGGCCGGGGAGCTGTTTTTT. Residues: CASGEGKAGELFF. The whole variable domain, remainder taken from reference TRBV5-1 and TRBJ2-2, is KAGVTQTPRYLIKTRGQQVTLSCSPISGHRSVSWYQQTPGQGLQFLFEYFSETQRNKGNFPGRFSGRQFSNSRSEMNVSTLELGDSALYLCASGEGKAGELFFGEGSRLTVL.

This clonotype was counted at least ten times. The CDR3 coding sequence is TGTGCCAGCAGTGTACAGGGAGGAGAGACCCAGTACTTC. Translated: CASSVQGGETQYF. This chain joins TRBV2 and TRBJ2-5; the D call may be TRBD1 or TRBD2 (6 bases each). Trimming removed 4 bases at V and 4 bases at J, with 10 bases between. Germline-derived CDR1 and CDR2 are SNHLY and FYNNEI. This CDR3 region has 13 residues.